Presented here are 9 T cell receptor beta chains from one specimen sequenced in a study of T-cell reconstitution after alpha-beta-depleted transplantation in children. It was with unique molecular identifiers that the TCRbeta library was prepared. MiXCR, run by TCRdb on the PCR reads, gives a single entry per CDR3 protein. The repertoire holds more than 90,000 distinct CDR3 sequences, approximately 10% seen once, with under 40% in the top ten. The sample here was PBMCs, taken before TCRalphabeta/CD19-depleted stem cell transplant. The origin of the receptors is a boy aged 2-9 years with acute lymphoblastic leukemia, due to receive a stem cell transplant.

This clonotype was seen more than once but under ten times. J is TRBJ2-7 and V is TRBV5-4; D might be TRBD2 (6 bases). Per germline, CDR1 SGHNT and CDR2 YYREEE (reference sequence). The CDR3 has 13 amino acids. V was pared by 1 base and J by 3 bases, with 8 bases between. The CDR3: CASSLIGGYEQYF. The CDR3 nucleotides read TGTGCCAGCAGCTTGATCGGGGGCTACGAGCAGTACTTC.

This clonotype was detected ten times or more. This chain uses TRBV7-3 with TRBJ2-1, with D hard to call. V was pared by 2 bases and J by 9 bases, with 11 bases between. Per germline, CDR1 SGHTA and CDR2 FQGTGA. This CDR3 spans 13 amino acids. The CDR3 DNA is TGTGCCAGCAGCTTAGTGGCCGGCATTGAGCAGTTCTTC. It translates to CASSLVAGIEQFF.

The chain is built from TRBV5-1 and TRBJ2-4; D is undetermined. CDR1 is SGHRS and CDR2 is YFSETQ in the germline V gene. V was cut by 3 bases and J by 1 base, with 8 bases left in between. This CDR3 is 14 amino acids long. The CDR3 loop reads CASSSVTAKNIQYF. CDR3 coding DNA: TGCGCCAGCAGCTCGGTAACTGCCAAAAACATTCAGTACTTC.

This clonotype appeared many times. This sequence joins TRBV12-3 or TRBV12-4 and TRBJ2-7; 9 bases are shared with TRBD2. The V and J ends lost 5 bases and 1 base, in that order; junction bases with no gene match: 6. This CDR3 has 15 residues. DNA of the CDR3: TGTGCCAGCAGTGACCTAGCGGGACAATCCTACGAGCAGTACTTC. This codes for CASSDLAGQSYEQYF.

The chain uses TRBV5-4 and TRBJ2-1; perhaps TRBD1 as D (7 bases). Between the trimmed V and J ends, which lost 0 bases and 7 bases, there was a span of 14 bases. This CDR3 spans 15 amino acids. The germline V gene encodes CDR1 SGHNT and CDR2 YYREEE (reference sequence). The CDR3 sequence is CASSLVAGGGNEQFF. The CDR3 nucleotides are TGTGCCAGCAGCTTGGTGGCAGGGGGAGGTAATGAGCAGTTCTTC.

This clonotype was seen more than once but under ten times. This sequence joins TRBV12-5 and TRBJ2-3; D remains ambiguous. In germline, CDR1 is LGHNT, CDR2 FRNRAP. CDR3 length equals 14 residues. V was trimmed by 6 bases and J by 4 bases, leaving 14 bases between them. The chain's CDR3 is CASGITRVPDTQYF. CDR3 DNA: TGTGCTAGTGGCATCACTCGCGTTCCAGATACGCAGTATTTT.

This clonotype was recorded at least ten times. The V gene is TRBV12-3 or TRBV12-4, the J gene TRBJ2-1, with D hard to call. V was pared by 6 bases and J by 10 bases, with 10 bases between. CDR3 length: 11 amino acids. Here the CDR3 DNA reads TGTGCCAGCAGCCCTCTACGGGAGCAGTTCTTC. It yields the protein CASSPLREQFF.

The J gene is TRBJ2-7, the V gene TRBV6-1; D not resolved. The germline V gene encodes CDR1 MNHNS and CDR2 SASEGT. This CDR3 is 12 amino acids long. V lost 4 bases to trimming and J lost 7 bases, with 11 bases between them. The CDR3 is CASSGNYLEQYF. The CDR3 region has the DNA TGTGCCAGCAGTGGGAACTACCTTGAGCAGTACTTC.

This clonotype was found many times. In DNA, the CDR3 is TGTGCCAGCAGTTACGCTCATCAACGGAACACTGAAGCTTTCTTT. Its protein is CASSYAHQRNTEAFF. The chain combines TRBV6-5 with TRBJ1-1; D is undetermined. This CDR3 has 15 residues. The ends were cut back, 2 bases at V and 1 base at J, with 11 bases in the middle. Germline V gives CDR1 MNHEY, CDR2 SVGAGI.